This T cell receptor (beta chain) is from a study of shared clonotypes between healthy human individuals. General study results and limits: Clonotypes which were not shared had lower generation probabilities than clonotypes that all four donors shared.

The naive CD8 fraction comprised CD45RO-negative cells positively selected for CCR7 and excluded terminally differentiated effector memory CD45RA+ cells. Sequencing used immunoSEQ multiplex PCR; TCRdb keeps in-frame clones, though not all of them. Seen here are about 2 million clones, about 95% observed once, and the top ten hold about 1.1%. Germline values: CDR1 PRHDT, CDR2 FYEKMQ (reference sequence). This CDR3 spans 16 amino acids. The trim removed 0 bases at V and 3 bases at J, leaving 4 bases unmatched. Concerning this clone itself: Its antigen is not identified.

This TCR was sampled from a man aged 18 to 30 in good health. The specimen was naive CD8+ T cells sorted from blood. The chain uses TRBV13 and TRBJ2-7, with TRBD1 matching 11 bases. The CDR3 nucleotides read TGTGCCAGCAGCTTAGGCCGGGACAGGGGGGTCTACGAGCAGTACTTC. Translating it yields CASSLGRDRGVYEQYF.